This T cell receptor (beta chain) originates from a study of blood T cell repertoires in COVID-19. Study summary: COVID-19 samples, acute and convalescent, were from the United States, Italy and Spain. From T cells, B-cell-depleted T cells, or PBMCs came the material, which was cDNA or gDNA.

Trimming removed 1 base from V and 1 base from J; junction bases left unmatched: 7. This CDR3 region has 17 residues. Germline V gene sequence: CDR1 LGHDT, CDR2 YNNKEL (reference sequence). This clone was picked up a small number of times. Authors' data handling: Reference gene primer amplification yielded estimated nucleated cell counts. Assay: immunoSEQ multiplex PCR; the TCRdb copy retains only in-frame clones and omits some. V and J calls and clone size are those listed in that table; D and trimming were worked out from the DNA. Among hundreds of thousands of clones listed, 80% to 90% were seen once.

The chain is built from TRBV3-1 (or the pseudogene TRBV3-2) and TRBJ1-5, with 7 positions matching TRBD1. This receptor was obtained from a woman between 65 and 79 years old with acute or convalescent COVID-19. Specimen: peripheral blood. CDR3 amino acids: CASSQGTGSESNQPQHF. CDR3 coding DNA: TGTGCCAGCAGCCAAGGGACAGGTTCAGAGAGCAATCAGCCCCAGCATTTT.